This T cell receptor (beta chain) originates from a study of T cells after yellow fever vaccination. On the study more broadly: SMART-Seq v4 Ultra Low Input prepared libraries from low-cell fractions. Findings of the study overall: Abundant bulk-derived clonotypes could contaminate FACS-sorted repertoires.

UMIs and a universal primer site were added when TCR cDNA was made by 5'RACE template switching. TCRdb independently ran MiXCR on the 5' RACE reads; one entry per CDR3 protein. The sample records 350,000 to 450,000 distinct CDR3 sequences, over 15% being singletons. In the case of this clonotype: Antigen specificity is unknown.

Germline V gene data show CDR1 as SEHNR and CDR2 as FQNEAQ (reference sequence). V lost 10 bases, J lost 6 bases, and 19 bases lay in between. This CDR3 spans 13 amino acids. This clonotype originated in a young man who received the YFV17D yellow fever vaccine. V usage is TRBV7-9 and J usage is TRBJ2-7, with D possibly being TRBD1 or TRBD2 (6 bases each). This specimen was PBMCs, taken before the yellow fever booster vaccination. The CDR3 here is CAIRTSGGSEQYF. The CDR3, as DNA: TGTGCCATCCGCACTTCCGGGGGCAGCGAGCAGTACTTC. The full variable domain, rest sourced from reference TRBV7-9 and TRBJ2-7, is DTGVSQNPRHKITKRGQNVTFRCDPISEHNRLYWYRQTLGQGPEFLTYFQNEAQLEKSRLLSDRFSAERPKGSFSTLEIQRTEQGDSAMYLCAIRTSGGSEQYFGPGTRLTVT.